This T cell receptor (beta chain) was captured in a study of T cell responses to AZD1222 COVID-19 vaccine (dated by TCRdb to 2020 to 2023). Describing the broader study: AZD1222 recipients given second doses at about 4 weeks or at about 12 weeks were pooled, since spike-specific TCR depth and breadth were not found to differ between the two schedules. A total of roughly 240 trial participants underwent TCR sequencing, of whom 207 received two doses of AZD1222 and 26 received two doses of the MenACWY control vaccine. Trial participants were enrolled by age into subgroups of 18-55, 56-69 and 70-plus years, and roughly 150, 30 and 60 TCR-sequenced participants, respectively, were included in these subgroups.

The germline V and J ends show losses of 4 bases and 0 bases respectively, and no gene match explains 9 bases of the junction. The CDR1 and CDR2 encoded by the germline V gene are SGHRS and YFSETQ. The CDR3 measures 16 amino acids from cysteine to phenylalanine. The CDR3 DNA has 48 bases and is translated from base 1. With regard to this clone: The antigen this receptor binds is unknown. The input lacks base qualities; no much larger clone sits a single base away.

The CDR3 regions of human TCRbeta chains were subjected to immunosequencing. In the source study's methods: TCRs in the repertoires were compared against a reference library of SARS-CoV-2-specific TCRs that had been generated with the MIRA antigen-specificity platform. Breadth meant the fraction of unique TCRs that were SARS-CoV-2-associated, whereas depth meant the fraction of total T cells that were SARS-CoV-2-associated. Using the MIRA data, every spike-specific TCR was mapped to the spike region that the TCR reacted to and assigned to either a CD4 or a CD8 class. Log10-transformed breadth and depth values were compared by one-way ANOVA with Sidak's multiple comparisons tests. What TCRdb holds here is the immuneACCESS table cut down to in-frame rearrangements. Part of the clones is not present; checked against another copy, under half of the missing clones reflect an unresolved V gene, and the others are unexplained. The V and J calls and clone size come from that table; D and trimming were worked out from the DNA. Counted in this sample were around 130,000 clones; about 91% of them appeared once. The ten most abundant clones make up 4.7% of the sample.

Overall study outcomes, separate from this receptor: Participants were mostly white British, with more females than males. The authors suggested clonal diversity may have been underestimated. The vaccine-associated CD4 TCRs covered the entire spike protein, and the dominant responses fell in regions 160-218 and 743-854. No day 14 peak-response samples were available, so repertoires were characterized only after the peak T cell response. After two AZD1222 doses, both the breadth and the depth of spike-specific TCRs were significantly higher than at day 0 and than in MenACWY recipients. Reportedly, almost half of the unique spike-specific TCRs recognized epitopes lying outside the regions that are mutated in the B.1.351 and B.1.1.7 variants. Conclusions about previously exposed vaccinees are limited, since just five or six AZD1222 recipients were seropositive for SARS-CoV-2 at baseline. In the small 56-69-year group, the increase in depth fell short of significance, most likely because of low power.

The sample's time point label, decoded: baseline before first vaccination. Vaccinee samples were obtained from the UK trials COV001 and COV002, which included a single-blind randomized controlled phase 2/3 trial of AZD1222 (ChAdOx1 nCoV-19) in healthy adults. Trial participant PBMC samples were collected at day 0 and day 28 after the second dose for TCRbeta chain sequencing. Sequenced material: peripheral blood, taken on day 0 of AZD1222 vaccination. The rearranged chain carries TRBV5-1 and TRBJ1-1; 7 of the junction bases match TRBD1. This receptor was obtained from an adult in good health. CDR3 loop: CASSRDRKTMNTEAFF. DNA sequence: TGCGCCAGCAGCCGGGACAGAAAGACCATGAACACTGAAGCTTTCTTT.